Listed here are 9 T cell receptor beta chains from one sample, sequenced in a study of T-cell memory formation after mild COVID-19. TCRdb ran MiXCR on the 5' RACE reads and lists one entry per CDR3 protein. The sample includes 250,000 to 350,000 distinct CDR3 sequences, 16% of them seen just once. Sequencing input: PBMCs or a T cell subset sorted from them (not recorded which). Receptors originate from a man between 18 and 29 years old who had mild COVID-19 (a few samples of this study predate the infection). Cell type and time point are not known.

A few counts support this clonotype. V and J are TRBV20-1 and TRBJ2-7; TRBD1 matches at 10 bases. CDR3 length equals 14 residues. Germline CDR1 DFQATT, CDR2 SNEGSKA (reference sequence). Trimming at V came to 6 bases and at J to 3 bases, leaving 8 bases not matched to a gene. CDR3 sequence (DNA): TGCAGTGCGGTTCGGACAGGGGGACACTACGAGCAGTACGTC. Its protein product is CSAVRTGGHYEQYV.

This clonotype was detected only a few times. CDR3 region: CASSDPDRGNSPLHF. DNA of the CDR3: TGTGCCAGCAGTGACCCGGACAGGGGGAATTCACCCCTCCACTTT. The chain has TRBV2 and TRBJ1-6; 10 bases are a match to TRBD1. The germline gives CDR1 SNHLY, CDR2 FYNNEI. Trimming took 3 bases from V and 7 from J; bases not matched to a gene: 3. The CDR3 is 15 amino acids.

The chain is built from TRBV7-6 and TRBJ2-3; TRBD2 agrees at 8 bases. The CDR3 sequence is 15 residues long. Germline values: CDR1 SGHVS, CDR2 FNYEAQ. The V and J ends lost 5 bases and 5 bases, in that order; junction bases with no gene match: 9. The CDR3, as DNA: TGTGCCAGCAGCCCGGGGGGGGGTCCCGGAGATACGCAGTATTTT. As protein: CASSPGGGPGDTQYF.

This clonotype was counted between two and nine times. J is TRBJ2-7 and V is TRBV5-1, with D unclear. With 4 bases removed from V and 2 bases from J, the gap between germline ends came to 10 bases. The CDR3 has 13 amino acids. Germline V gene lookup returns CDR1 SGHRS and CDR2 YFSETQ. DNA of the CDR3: TGCGCCAGCAGCCAAGGACCAACCTACGAGCAGTACGTC. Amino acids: CASSQGPTYEQYV.

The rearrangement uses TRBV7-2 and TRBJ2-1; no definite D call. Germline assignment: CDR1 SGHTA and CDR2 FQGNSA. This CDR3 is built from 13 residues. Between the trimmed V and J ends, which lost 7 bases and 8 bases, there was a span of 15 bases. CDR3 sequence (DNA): TGTGCCAGCACCCCCTTCATGGTCGATGAGCAGTTCTTC. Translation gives CASTPFMVDEQFF.

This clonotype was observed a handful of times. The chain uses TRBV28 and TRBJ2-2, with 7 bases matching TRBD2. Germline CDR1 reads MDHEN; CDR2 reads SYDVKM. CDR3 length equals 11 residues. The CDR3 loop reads CASGAAGELFF. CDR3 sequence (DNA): TGTGCGAGCGGGGCCGCCGGGGAGCTGTTTTTT.

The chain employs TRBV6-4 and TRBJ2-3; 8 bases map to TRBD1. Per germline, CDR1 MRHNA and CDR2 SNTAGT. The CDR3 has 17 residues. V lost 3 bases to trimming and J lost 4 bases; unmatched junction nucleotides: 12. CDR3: CASSDPLGQGAADTQYF. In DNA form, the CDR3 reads TGTGCCAGCAGTGATCCCCTAGGGCAGGGGGCGGCAGATACGCAGTATTTT.

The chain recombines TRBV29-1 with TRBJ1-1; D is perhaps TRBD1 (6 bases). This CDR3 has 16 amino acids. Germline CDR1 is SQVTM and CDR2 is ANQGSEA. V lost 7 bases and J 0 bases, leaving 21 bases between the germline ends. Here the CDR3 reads CSAVDRWAPMNTEAFF. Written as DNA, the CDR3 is TGCAGCGCGGTAGACAGGTGGGCCCCCATGAACACTGAAGCTTTCTTT. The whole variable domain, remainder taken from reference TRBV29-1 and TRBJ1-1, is SAVISQKPSRDICQRGTSLTIQCQVDSQVTMMFWYRQQPGQSLTLIATANQGSEATYESGFVIDKFPISRPNLTFSTLTVSNMSPEDSSIYLCSAVDRWAPMNTEAFFGQGTRLTVV.

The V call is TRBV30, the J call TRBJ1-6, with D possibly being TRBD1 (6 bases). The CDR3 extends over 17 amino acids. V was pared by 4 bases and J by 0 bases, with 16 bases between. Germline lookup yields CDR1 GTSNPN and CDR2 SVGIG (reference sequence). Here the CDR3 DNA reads TGTGCCTGGATTGGGACGACAGGAAGCTCCTATAATTCACCCCTCCACTTT. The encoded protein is CAWIGTTGSSYNSPLHF.